The next 30 T cell receptor beta chains were all read from a single sample in a study of blood T cell repertoires in COVID-19 (dated by TCRdb to about 2020). Library preparation was by the immunoSEQ multiplex PCR assay. As stored in TCRdb, this immuneACCESS dataset retains in-frame rearrangements with V and J assigned. A fraction of the clones does not appear; measured against another copy, unresolved V genes explain less than half of the discrepancy, and the remainder lacks a known reason. In this sample the table shows 200,000 to 250,000 clones, around 82% of which occur a single time. Over 3.5% of the sample lies in the top ten. The sample taken for sequencing was peripheral blood. Receptor source: a woman between 65 and 79 years old with acute or convalescent COVID-19.

The CDR3 bases are TGCGCCAGCAGCCAAGAAGGGCAGGGAAATTCACCCCTCCACTTT. This codes for CASSQEGQGNSPLHF. V gene TRBV4-3 combines with J gene TRBJ1-6; perhaps TRBD1 as D (5 bases). CDR3 length: 15 amino acids. In germline, CDR1 is LGHNA, CDR2 YSLEER. The V end was cut by 0 bases, the J end by 7 bases, with 10 bases between.

The chain links TRBV11-2 to TRBJ2-7; D may be TRBD1 (6 bases). Germline lookup yields CDR1 SGHAT and CDR2 FQNNGV. This CDR3 is built from 16 residues. Trimming removed 7 bases at V and 3 bases at J, with 22 bases between. The CDR3 DNA reads TGTGCCAGCACCCTATCAACGACAGGCCTCATCTACGAGCAGTACTTC. Residues: CASTLSTTGLIYEQYF.

This clone was observed a single time. This chain connects TRBV11-3 to TRBJ2-5, with 7 positions matching TRBD2. In germline, CDR1 is SGHNT, CDR2 YENEEA. The CDR3 is made up of 15 amino acids. V shed 5 bases, J shed 5 bases, and the junction held 11 bases outside the gene matches. The CDR3 nucleotides are TGTGCCAGCAGCCTAACTAGCGAAGATGGGGAGACCCAGTACTTC. This translates into CASSLTSEDGETQYF.

This chain joins TRBV6-5 and TRBJ1-1; D might be TRBD1 (6 bases). This CDR3 is built from 14 residues. Per the germline V gene, CDR1 is MNHEY and CDR2 is SVGAGI. The V end was cut by 6 bases, the J end by 5 bases, with 16 bases between. CDR3 DNA: TGTGCCAGCAGCAAAGGGGGTTTATGGACTGAAGCTTTCTTT. As protein: CASSKGGLWTEAFF.

This chain joins TRBV9 and TRBJ2-3, with D possibly TRBD2 on 5 matching bases. The CDR3 loop spans 16 amino acids. The ends were cut back, 4 bases at V and 0 bases at J, with 15 bases in the middle. Germline V lookup: CDR1 SGDLS, CDR2 YYNGEE. The CDR3: CASSPRGGLSTDTQYF. The CDR3, as DNA: TGTGCCAGCAGCCCCCGAGGTGGACTCAGCACAGATACGCAGTATTTT.

The chain carries TRBV6-1 and TRBJ1-6, with 7 bases aligning to TRBD1. CDR3 length equals 15 residues. Unmatched junction bases numbered 2, after V lost 2 bases and J lost 4 bases. Germline V CDR1 and CDR2: MNHNS, SASEGT. The DNA of the CDR3 is TGTGCCAGCAGTGAATACAGGGGTTATAATTCACCCCTCCACTTT. Amino acids: CASSEYRGYNSPLHF.

The chain has TRBV7-2 and TRBJ1-5, with a possible D match to TRBD1 (5 bases). This CDR3 has 17 residues. In germline, CDR1 is SGHTA, CDR2 FQGNSA. Trimming cost V 2 bases and J 2 bases, with 16 bases left between them. CDR3: CASSLQGLLLGNQPQHF. The CDR3 DNA sequence: TGTGCCAGCAGCTTACAGGGTTTATTACTTGGCAATCAGCCCCAGCATTTT.

V usage is TRBV10-1 and J usage is TRBJ2-7; 10 bases agree with TRBD1. Germline V gene sequence: CDR1 WNHNN, CDR2 SYGVQD (reference sequence). The CDR3 sequence is 18 residues long. J was trimmed by 1 base and V by 5 bases; bases with no gene match: 14. In DNA, the CDR3 is TGCGCCAGCAGTCCCCTCAGATATCCGGGACAGGGGTCCTACGAGCAGTACTTC. Encoded protein: CASSPLRYPGQGSYEQYF.

J is TRBJ2-2 and V is TRBV5-1; no definite D call. CDR3 length: 16 residues. Trimming removed 0 bases at V and 4 bases at J, with 13 bases between. CDR1 and CDR2 from the germline V gene are SGHRS and YFSETQ. This CDR3 is CASSLVVVRSTGELFF. The DNA of the CDR3 is TGCGCCAGCAGCTTGGTGGTAGTTAGGAGCACCGGGGAGCTGTTTTTT.

The chain recombines TRBV5-1 with TRBJ2-1, with D hard to call. The V gene lost 0 bases and the J gene lost 6 bases, with 10 bases spanning the gap. The CDR3 contains 14 residues. Per germline, CDR1 SGHRS and CDR2 YFSETQ. CDR3 in DNA: TGCGCCAGCAGCTTGGAACCTATGTCCAATGAGCAGTTCTTC. It encodes CASSLEPMSNEQFF.

The chain recombines TRBV4-2 with TRBJ1-4; the match to TRBD1 covers 8 bases. This CDR3 has 14 residues. Losses at the gene ends were 1 base for V and 8 bases for J; bases not matched to a gene: 3. Germline V gene lookup returns CDR1 LGHNA and CDR2 YNFKEQ. CDR3 sequence (DNA): TGTGCCAGCAGCCAAGGACAGGGGTACGAAAAACTGTTTTTT. Translated, it gives CASSQGQGYEKLFF.

V is TRBV10-2 and J is TRBJ2-7, with 7 nucleotides matching TRBD2. CDR1 is WSHSY, CDR2 SAAADI, per germline. V trimming: 8 bases; J trimming: 3 bases; junction bases outside the gene matches: 16. CDR3 length: 16 residues. CDR3 coding DNA: TGCGCCAGCTTGGACCATACTAGCGTCGGATTCTACGAGCAGTACTTC. Encoded protein: CASLDHTSVGFYEQYF.

The gene calls are TRBV3-1 (or the pseudogene TRBV3-2) and TRBJ2-5; 7 bases map to TRBD1. The CDR3 runs to 18 residues. Germline V gene data show CDR1 as LGHDT and CDR2 as YNNKEL (reference sequence). Trimming removed 5 bases from V and 4 bases from J; junction bases left unmatched: 19. This CDR3 is CASSLLTGLREGGETQYF. CDR3 DNA sequence: TGTGCCAGCAGCTTACTGACAGGGTTACGCGAAGGAGGAGAGACCCAGTACTTC.

This chain connects TRBV28 to TRBJ1-1; D possibly corresponds to TRBD1 (5 bases). The CDR3 covers 16 residues. Trimming pared 6 bases from V and 4 bases from J, leaving 21 bases between. From germline, CDR1 is MDHEN and CDR2 SYDVKM. CDR3 loop: CASSGPVGGKGTEAFF. As DNA, the CDR3 is TGTGCCAGCAGCGGGCCTGTGGGGGGAAAGGGCACTGAAGCTTTCTTT.

This chain uses TRBV4-3 with TRBJ1-1; 8 nucleotides agree with TRBD1. The CDR3 sequence is 14 residues long. J was trimmed by 6 bases and V by 2 bases; bases with no gene match: 5. CDR1 is LGHNA and CDR2 is YSLEER in the germline V gene. The chain's CDR3 is CASSQLGQGPEAFF. CDR3 in DNA: TGCGCCAGCAGCCAACTAGGACAGGGACCTGAAGCTTTCTTT.

The rearrangement uses TRBV3-1 (or the pseudogene TRBV3-2) and TRBJ2-3, with TRBD2 identical over 13 bases. J was trimmed by 3 bases and V by 5 bases; bases with no gene match: 5. This CDR3 is built from 16 residues. Germline loops: CDR1 LGHDT, CDR2 YNNKEL (reference sequence). CDR3 residues: CASSDTSGGVTDTQYF. CDR3 coding DNA: TGTGCCAGCAGCGACACTAGCGGGGGGGTTACAGATACGCAGTATTTT.

This clone was observed at least ten times. The V gene is TRBV30, the J gene TRBJ2-7; TRBD1 agrees at 9 bases. Germline lookup yields CDR1 GTSNPN and CDR2 SVGIG (reference sequence). V gave up 8 bases and J gave up 6 bases; unmatched junction bases: 17. This CDR3 contains 15 residues. CDR3 in DNA: TGTGCCGTAGATCCACCGGGACAGGGCATTAGCGAGCAGTACTTC. Translating it yields CAVDPPGQGISEQYF.

This chain connects TRBV27 to TRBJ1-1; a weak D match, TRBD1 (6 bases). Germline V gene sequence: CDR1 MNHEY, CDR2 SMNVEV (reference sequence). V was cut by 8 bases and J by 9 bases, with 10 bases left in between. CDR3 length equals 10 residues. For the CDR3, the DNA is TGTGCCAGCGGGGGCCCGAAAGCTTTCTTT. Protein product: CASGGPKAFF.

V is TRBV7-2 and J is TRBJ2-1; D perhaps matches TRBD1 (5 bases). From germline, CDR1 is SGHTA and CDR2 FQGNSA. CDR3 length equals 15 residues. V was cut by 2 bases and J by 1 base, with 9 bases left in between. DNA for the CDR3: TGTGCCAGCAGCTTATCACAGGTTTCCTACAATGAGCAGTTCTTC. It is translated as CASSLSQVSYNEQFF.

The chain joins TRBV28 to TRBJ2-7, with 12 bases identical to TRBD1. Germline CDR1 and CDR2: MDHEN and SYDVKM. The CDR3 loop spans 15 amino acids. Losses at the gene ends were 6 bases for V and 2 bases for J; bases not matched to a gene: 5. CDR3 in amino acids: CASSRDRGPPYEQYF. The CDR3 DNA reads TGTGCCAGCAGCAGGGACAGGGGGCCGCCCTACGAGCAGTACTTC.

On this clone: Other DNA sequences in this sample translate to the same CDR3. V gene TRBV5-8 combines with J gene TRBJ1-2; the match to TRBD1 covers 7 bases. This CDR3 comprises 14 residues. After removal of 0 bases from V and 4 bases from J, the junction contained 3 bases not matched to a gene. Germline V lookup: CDR1 SGHTS, CDR2 YDEGEE. The CDR3 DNA reads TGTGCCAGCAGCTTGGGAGGGACAGTCTATGGCTACACCTTC. Translation gives CASSLGGTVYGYTF. Full variable domain (outside the CDR3, taken from reference TRBV5-8 and TRBJ1-2): EAGVTQSPTHLIKTRGQQATLRCSPISGHTSVYWYQQALGLGLQFLLWYDEGEERNRGNFPPRFSGRQFPNYSSELNVNALELEDSALYLCASSLGGTVYGYTFGSGTRLTVV.

This chain uses TRBV6-2 or TRBV6-3 with TRBJ2-5; possibly TRBD1 for D (6 bases). The CDR3 totals 14 residues. Germline loops: CDR1 MNHEY, CDR2 SVGEGT. Trimming pared 2 bases from V and 11 bases from J, leaving 18 bases between. The CDR3 region is CASSYRSQAGDQYF. The CDR3 bases are TGTGCCAGCAGTTACCGTTCACAGGCAGGGGATCAGTACTTC.

Remarks on this clone: Other DNA sequences from this sample encode an identical CDR3 as well. V is TRBV4-3 and J is TRBJ1-2; D may be TRBD1 (6 bases). V was shortened by 0 bases and J by 5 bases, with 7 bases between the two germline ends. The CDR3 spans 13 residues. Germline-derived CDR1 and CDR2 are LGHNA and YSLEER. CDR3 sequence reads: CASSQDRGYGYTF. The CDR3 DNA reads TGCGCCAGCAGCCAAGATAGGGGGTATGGCTACACCTTC.

This chain links TRBV29-1 with TRBJ1-2; D may be TRBD1 (5 bases). CDR1 is SQVTM, CDR2 ANQGSEA, per germline. The V and J ends lost 8 bases and 4 bases respectively, with 11 bases between them. The CDR3 is 11 amino acids. This CDR3 reads CSSGGPYGYTF. CDR3 in DNA: TGCAGCTCCGGGGGTCCCTATGGCTACACCTTC.

The V call is TRBV13, the J call TRBJ1-2, with 8 bases that match TRBD1. The CDR3 has 18 residues. The J segment lost 2 bases and the V segment lost 4 bases, leaving 15 bases of the junction unmatched. From germline, CDR1 is PRHDT and CDR2 FYEKMQ (reference sequence). CDR3 DNA sequence: TGTGCCAGCAGCTGGGATTGGTTGTTGACAGGGGTGAACTATGGCTACACCTTC. Translated, it gives CASSWDWLLTGVNYGYTF. The full variable domain, its missing parts supplied by reference TRBV13 and TRBJ1-2, is AAGVIQSPRHLIKEKRETATLKCYPIPRHDTVYWYQQGPGQDPQFLISFYEKMQSDKGSIPDRFSAQQFSDYHSELNMSSLELGDSALYFCASSWDWLLTGVNYGYTFGSGTRLTVV.

The chain has TRBV4-3 and TRBJ1-2; the match to TRBD1 covers 8 bases. The germline CDR1 and CDR2 sequences are LGHNA and YSLEER. The CDR3 extends over 16 amino acids. V trimming: 1 base; J trimming: 1 base; junction bases outside the gene matches: 5. The CDR3 loop reads CASSQVTGQGNYGYTF. CDR3 DNA sequence: TGCGCCAGCAGCCAAGTAACAGGACAGGGTAACTATGGCTACACCTTC.

CDR3 amino acids: CASSFQGGNEKLFF. For the CDR3, the DNA is TGTGCCAGCAGCTTCCAGGGGGGTAATGAAAAACTGTTTTTT. The chain is built from TRBV7-2 and TRBJ1-4, with 7 bases lining up with TRBD1. In germline, CDR1 is SGHTA, CDR2 FQGNSA. CDR3 length: 14 residues. After removal of 3 bases from V and 4 bases from J, the junction contained 2 bases not matched to a gene.

The chain carries TRBV7-2 and TRBJ2-7; TRBD2 matches at 11 bases. V lost 2 bases to trimming and J lost 2 bases; unmatched junction nucleotides: 2. The CDR3 has 15 residues. CDR1 is SGHTA, CDR2 FQGNSA, per germline. CDR3 DNA: TGTGCCAGCAGCTTAAATAGCGGGGGGGCCTACGAGCAGTACTTC. Translated: CASSLNSGGAYEQYF.

V gene TRBV5-1 combines with J gene TRBJ2-3; D possibly corresponds to TRBD1 (6 bases). The length of the CDR3 is 15 residues. The V gene lost 2 bases and the J gene lost 2 bases, with 12 bases spanning the gap. Germline CDR1 is SGHRS and CDR2 is YFSETQ. The CDR3 sequence: CASSFPRGLTDTQYF. CDR3 DNA: TGCGCCAGCAGCTTCCCCAGGGGCCTCACAGATACGCAGTATTTT.

This rearrangement joins TRBV5-1 to TRBJ2-7; D is unresolved. From germline, CDR1 is SGHRS and CDR2 YFSETQ. Trimming left V 5 bases short and J 2 bases short, with 14 bases between. The CDR3 extends over 14 amino acids. The CDR3 coding sequence is TGCGCCAGCAGTCCCCATCTGGGCCCCTACGAGCAGTACTTC. Its protein product is CASSPHLGPYEQYF.